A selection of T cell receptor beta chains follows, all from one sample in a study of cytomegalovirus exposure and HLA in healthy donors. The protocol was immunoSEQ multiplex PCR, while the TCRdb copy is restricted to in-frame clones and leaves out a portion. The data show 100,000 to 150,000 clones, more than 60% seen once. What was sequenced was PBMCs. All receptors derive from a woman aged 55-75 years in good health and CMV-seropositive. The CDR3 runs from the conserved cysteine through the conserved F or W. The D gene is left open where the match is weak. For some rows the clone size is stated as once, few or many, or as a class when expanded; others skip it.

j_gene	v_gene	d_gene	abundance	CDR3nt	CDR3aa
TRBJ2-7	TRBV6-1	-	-	TGTGCCAGCAGTGAAGCGCTACAGGGTTCCTACGAGCAGTACTTC	CASSEALQGSYEQYF
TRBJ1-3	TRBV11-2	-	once	TGTGCCAGCAGCTTAGTAGCAGCCAACTCTGGAAACACCATATATTTT	CASSLVAANSGNTIYF
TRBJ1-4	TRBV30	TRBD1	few	TGTGCCTTTCGGCCCGCCCAGGGGGCGATCGAAAAACTGTTTTTT	CAFRPAQGAIEKLFF
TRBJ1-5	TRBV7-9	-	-	TGTGCCAGCAGCCCACGTACAGGGAGCAATCAGCCCCAGCATTTT	CASSPRTGSNQPQHF
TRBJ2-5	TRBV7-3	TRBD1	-	TGTGCCAGCAGTTTTACAGGGGGAGAGACCCAGTACTTC	CASSFTGGETQYF
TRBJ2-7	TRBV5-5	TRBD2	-	TGTGCCAGCAGCCGACTAGCGGGGAACATTTACTCCTACGAGCAGTACTTC	CASSRLAGNIYSYEQYF
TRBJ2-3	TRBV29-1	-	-	TGCAGCGTTGAAAGCGGGCCCGGCGCAGATACGCAGTATTTT	CSVESGPGADTQYF
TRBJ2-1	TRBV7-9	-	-	TGTGCCAGCAGCTTAGCGCGGTTGTGGGGCGCTAGCTCCTACAATGAGCAGTTCTTC	CASSLARLWGASSYNEQFF
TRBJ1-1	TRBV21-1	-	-	TGTGCCAGCAGCAATCGGGTGCCCACTGAAGCTTTCTTT	CASSNRVPTEAFF
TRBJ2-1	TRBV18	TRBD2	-	TGTGCCAGCTCACCACCTCGAGGGAGGGAGAACAATGAGCAGTTCTTC	CASSPPRGRENNEQFF
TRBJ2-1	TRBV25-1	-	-	TGTGCCAGCAGTGACAACAGGGATGAGCAGTTCTTC	CASSDNRDEQFF
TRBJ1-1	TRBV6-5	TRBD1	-	TGTGCCAGCAGCCGACAGGGGTCCACTGAAGCTTTCTTT	CASSRQGSTEAFF
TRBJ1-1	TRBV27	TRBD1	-	TGTGCCAGCAGTAGACAGGGGGCGCAAGACACTGAAGCTTTCTTT	CASSRQGAQDTEAFF
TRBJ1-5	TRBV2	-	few	TGTGCCAGCAGTGAAGACAGACATAGCAATCAGCCCCAGCATTTT	CASSEDRHSNQPQHF
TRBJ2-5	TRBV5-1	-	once	TGCGCCAGCAGCGCGCAAGAGACCCAGTACTTC	CASSAQETQYF
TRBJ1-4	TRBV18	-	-	TGTGCCAGCTCACCTACGATAGGGGTGCAGAATGAAAAACTGTTTTTT	CASSPTIGVQNEKLFF
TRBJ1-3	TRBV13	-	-	TGTGCCAGCAGCTTATCTGCCTCCGGGACATTTGGAAACACCATATATTTT	CASSLSASGTFGNTIYF
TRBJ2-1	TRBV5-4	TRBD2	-	TGTGCCAGCAGCCCCAGTAGCGGGACGTCTCGTAATGAGCAGTTCTTC	CASSPSSGTSRNEQFF
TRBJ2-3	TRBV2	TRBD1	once	TGTGCCGGACGGACAGGGATCACAGATACGCAGTATTTT	CAGRTGITDTQYF
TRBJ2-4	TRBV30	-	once	TGTGCCTGGAGTGTATCCCTGTTAGCCAAAAACATTCAGTACTTC	CAWSVSLLAKNIQYF
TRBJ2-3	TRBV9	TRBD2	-	TGTGCCAGCAGCGTAGCTCCCCTAGCGGGGCTCACAGATACGCAGTATTTT	CASSVAPLAGLTDTQYF
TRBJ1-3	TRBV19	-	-	TGTGCCAGTAGTATGGACCCCCCATGGGAGTTCGGAAACACCATATATTTT	CASSMDPPWEFGNTIYF
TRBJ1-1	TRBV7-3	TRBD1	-	TGTGCCAGCAGCCCTGGACAGGGGAGCACTGAAGCTTTCTTT	CASSPGQGSTEAFF
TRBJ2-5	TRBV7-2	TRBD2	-	TGTGCCAGCAGCTTCACAGCGGGAGGAAAAGAGACCCAGTACTTC	CASSFTAGGKETQYF
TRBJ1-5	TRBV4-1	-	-	TGCGCCAGCAGCCAAGAGGGAGGGCAGGGGTATCAGCCCCAGCATTTT	CASSQEGGQGYQPQHF
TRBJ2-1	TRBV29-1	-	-	TGCAGCGCCCCGATTGCGCAGGGTCTGGTAGGCAATGAGCAGTTCTTC	CSAPIAQGLVGNEQFF